This T cell receptor (beta chain) was retrieved from a study of neurological immune-mediated disorders. Overall study findings and caveats: CDR3 amino acid sequences found in expanded clones were never shared across subjects, suggesting private repertoires in all groups. Association of the multiple sclerosis repertoire cluster with clinical or MRI features was not observed for any feature.

TCRdb processed the 5' RACE reads anew with MiXCR; each CDR3 protein has one entry. The data show more than 75,000 distinct CDR3 sequences, around 3.4% seen once. This clonotype was counted many times. Its antigen is undetermined. The length of the CDR3 is 14 residues. The V and J ends lost 0 bases and 0 bases respectively, with 3 bases between them. Germline lookup yields CDR1 SGHRS and CDR2 YFSETQ. Source material: PBMCs. The chain carries TRBV5-1 and TRBJ1-4; D is uncertain. This TCR came from a woman aged 45-65 years with multiple sclerosis. As DNA, the CDR3 is TGCGCCAGCAGCTTGGATACAACTAATGAAAAACTGTTTTTT. Amino acid sequence: CASSLDTTNEKLFF.